This TCR beta chain was observed in a study of CD8 T cells in Susac syndrome. Study-wide results and limits: As the study acknowledged, the number of individuals in its TCR sequencing and HLA analysis was relatively small.

Negative magnetic isolation gave CD8+ and CD4+ cells; FACS enriched CD8+ TEMRA. Reverse transcription of about 0.45 to 1 ug RNA was carried out with random hexamers. The TCR beta CDR3 was amplified by immunoSEQ multiplex PCR across 54 Vbeta, 13 Jbeta. TCRdb re-called the immunoSEQ multiplex PCR reads with MiXCR, one entry per CDR3 protein. Here the sample spans about 200,000 distinct CDR3 sequences, 85% to 95% being singletons. Points on this clonotype: The antigen is undetermined.

Trimming at V came to 7 bases and at J to 0 bases, leaving 4 bases not matched to a gene. CDR1 MGHDK and CDR2 SYGVNS come from the germline V gene. There are 14 residues in the CDR3. Sequenced: CD4+ T cells from PBMCs. This receptor was obtained from a human donor in good health. V is TRBV25-1 and J is TRBJ2-7; TRBD1 matches 9 bases. The CDR3 DNA follows: TGTGCCAGCAAAAGGACAGGGGTCTCCTACGAGCAGTACTTC. Encoded protein: CASKRTGVSYEQYF.